Below, one TCR beta chain is given with its context. What it binds is unknown. The data belong to a study of cytotoxic CD8 clonotypes in ibrutinib-treated CLL. Study results and limitations: The study found baseline clonality above age-matched healthy donors, tracking circulating CD8+ T-cell counts. Clonality was elevated at ibrutinib response and had returned toward baseline at progression.

V was clipped by 2 bases and J by 3 bases; unmatched bases: 5. This CDR3 region has 15 residues. CDR1 and CDR2 (germline): MGHRA, YSYEKL. Sequenced by immunoSEQ multiplex PCR; TCRdb stores in-frame clones only, minus some. The sample has 250,000 to 350,000 clones, 65% to 85% seen once. This TCR was recovered from a human donor with chronic lymphocytic leukemia. The specimen comprised PBMCs, sampled at disease progression, from a patient treated with ibrutinib. The chain has TRBV4-1 and TRBJ2-5, with TRBD2 identical over 8 bases. The DNA for the CDR3 is TGCGCCAGCAGCCAAATCCGGCGGGGGGAAGAGACCCAGTACTTC. Its translation is CASSQIRRGEETQYF.